A selection of T cell receptor beta chains follows, all from one sample in a study of T cell responses to AZD1222 COVID-19 vaccine. Profiled with immunoSEQ multiplex PCR; TCRdb holds only in-frame clones, not every one. The table lists 83,000 or so clones, more than 70% of them singletons. The specimen comprised peripheral blood, sampled 28 days after the second AZD1222 dose. The receptors were sampled from an adult who received the AZD1222 COVID-19 vaccine. CDR3s include the opening cysteine and the closing phenylalanine or tryptophan. The D gene is left open where the match is weak. A row's size may be missing; if present it is once, few, many or a size class.

>NA|TRBJ1-2|TRBV18|NA
TGTGCCAGCTCACCACAAGACGGGACATGGAACGGCTACACCTTC
CASSPQDGTWNGYTF
>once|TRBJ1-1|TRBV19|TRBD1
TGTGCCAGTAGTATCGGACAGGGCACTGAAGCTTTCTTT
CASSIGQGTEAFF
>NA|TRBJ1-2|TRBV3-1/TRBV3-2|TRBD1
TGTGCCAGCAGCCAAAGCGACAGGGGGACTTTAGGCTATGGCTACACCTTC
CASSQSDRGTLGYGYTF
>NA|TRBJ2-3|TRBV6-5|TRBD1
TGTGCCAGCAGCCGGGACAGGGTCACAGATACGCAGTATTTT
CASSRDRVTDTQYF
>NA|TRBJ2-1|TRBV20-1|NA
TGCAGCCCGGGTTACTACAATGAGCAGTTCTTC
CSPGYYNEQFF
>once|TRBJ2-7|TRBV14|TRBD2
TGTGCCAGCAGCTACGGGACTAGCGGGAGCTACGAGCAGTACTTC
CASSYGTSGSYEQYF
>NA|TRBJ1-1|TRBV7-9|NA
TGTGCCAGCAGCCTACGCTCCGACGGAAACACTGAAGCTTTCTTT
CASSLRSDGNTEAFF
>NA|TRBJ2-5|TRBV3-1/TRBV3-2|TRBD2
TGTGCCAGCAGTCCGCCAGCGGGAGGAAGAGAGACCCAGTACTTC
CASSPPAGGRETQYF
>NA|TRBJ1-3|TRBV14|NA
TGTGCCAGCAGCCAAGTTCGGGGAAACACCATATATTTT
CASSQVRGNTIYF
>NA|TRBJ1-3|TRBV23-1|TRBD1
TGCGCCAGCAGCCCCGCTGAGGGATTTGGACAGGCGGGTGGAAACACCATATATTTT
CASSPAEGFGQAGGNTIYF
>NA|TRBJ2-5|TRBV9|NA
TGTGCCAGCAGCGTAGCCCCGTCGGGACAAGAGACCCAGTACTTC
CASSVAPSGQETQYF
>NA|TRBJ1-2|TRBV5-4|NA
TGTGCCAGCAGCGGAACGGGACACTCGGTGGCCTATGGCTACACCTTC
CASSGTGHSVAYGYTF
>few|TRBJ2-7|TRBV27|NA
TGTGCCAGCAGGACGTTAGACTACGAGCAGTACTTC
CASRTLDYEQYF
>NA|TRBJ1-5|TRBV7-2|NA
TGTGCCAGCAGCTTACGGGCAGGGGTCCTCAATCAGCCCCAGCATTTT
CASSLRAGVLNQPQHF
>NA|TRBJ2-7|TRBV29-1|NA
TGCAGCGTTGGGACAGTGTACGAGCAGTACTTC
CSVGTVYEQYF
>NA|TRBJ1-1|TRBV11-3|NA
TGTGCCAGCAGCCTATCCCTGAACACTGAAGCTTTCTTT
CASSLSLNTEAFF
>NA|TRBJ2-2|TRBV7-6|TRBD1
TGTGCCAGCAGCCCCCCCGGACAGGGGGGTACCGGGGAGCTGTTTTTT
CASSPPGQGGTGELFF
>NA|TRBJ2-6|TRBV7-2|NA
TGTGCCAGCAGCTCAAGGGGTTCTGGGGCCAACGTCCTGACTTTC
CASSSRGSGANVLTF
>NA|TRBJ2-1|TRBV18|NA
TGTGCCAGCTCACCATTTGGACAGAAGTACAATGAGCAGTTCTTC
CASSPFGQKYNEQFF
>NA|TRBJ2-3|TRBV7-6|TRBD2
TGTGCCAGCAGCCTCGGGACTAGCGGGAGCACAGATACGCAGTATTTT
CASSLGTSGSTDTQYF
>NA|TRBJ1-3|TRBV7-2|NA
TGTGCCAGCAGCTTAGGTGGGACCTCTGGAAACACCATATATTTT
CASSLGGTSGNTIYF
>NA|TRBJ2-2|TRBV9|NA
TGTGCCAGCAGCGTAGCCGGGGAGCTGTTTTTT
CASSVAGELFF
>NA|TRBJ1-4|TRBV27|NA
TGTGCCAGCAGTTTATCGGGGACCTATAATGAAAAACTGTTTTTT
CASSLSGTYNEKLFF
>few|TRBJ2-7|TRBV5-1|NA
TGCGCCAGCAGCTTGACGCGACGGAGGACCTTCTACGAGCAGTACTTC
CASSLTRRRTFYEQYF
>medium-sized|TRBJ2-7|TRBV2|NA
TGTGCCAGCAGTCGGAGGAGCTCCTACGAGCAGTACTTC
CASSRRSSYEQYF
>NA|TRBJ1-6|TRBV5-6|NA
TGTGCCAGCAGCTTGGCCGGGGGGGCGGACAGTTCACCCCTCCACTTT
CASSLAGGADSSPLHF
>once|TRBJ1-1|TRBV11-3|NA
TGTGCCAGCAGCTTAGGTTCAACAACGAACACTGAAGCTTTCTTT
CASSLGSTTNTEAFF
>NA|TRBJ2-3|TRBV7-2|NA
TGTGCCAGCAGCCAGTGGAGGGTATCAGATACGCAGTATTTT
CASSQWRVSDTQYF
>NA|TRBJ1-1|TRBV14|NA
TGTGCCAGCAATCGGTACTCGAACACTGAAGCTTTCTTT
CASNRYSNTEAFF
>NA|TRBJ1-5|TRBV28|TRBD1
TGTGCCAGCAGCAAACGACAGGGCTCCGTTCAGCCCCAGCATTTT
CASSKRQGSVQPQHF
>NA|TRBJ2-7|TRBV2|NA
TGTGCCAGCAGTGAAACCCCGGGTCCGGGGCTTGTGCAGTACTTC
CASSETPGPGLVQYF
>once|TRBJ2-7|TRBV6-1|TRBD2
TGTGCCAGCAGTGACCCGGGACTAGCGGGAGAGGATCGGGAGCAGTACTTC
CASSDPGLAGEDREQYF
>NA|TRBJ1-3|TRBV12-5|NA
TGTGCTAGTGGAACTGGCCTCTCTGGAAACACCATATATTTT
CASGTGLSGNTIYF
>once|TRBJ2-2|TRBV5-1|TRBD2
TGCGCCAGCAGCTTGACGGGAGGGTTAAGCGGGGAGCTGTTTTTT
CASSLTGGLSGELFF
>NA|TRBJ1-4|TRBV11-3|NA
TGTGCCAGCAGCTTAAGCCCTCTCAGGGGTGAAAAACTGTTTTTT
CASSLSPLRGEKLFF
>NA|TRBJ1-5|TRBV30|NA
TGTGCCTGGAGTGTTCGGGTTTTGGGGAATCAGCCCCAGCATTTT
CAWSVRVLGNQPQHF
>NA|TRBJ2-7|TRBV7-9|TRBD1
TGTGCCAGCAGCCTCGGGACAGAGTTCAACGAGCAGTACTTC
CASSLGTEFNEQYF
>NA|TRBJ1-1|TRBV5-1|TRBD1
TGCGCCAGCAGCTTGGGGACAGGGGGCTATACTGAAGCTTTCTTT
CASSLGTGGYTEAFF
>NA|TRBJ1-2|TRBV2|NA
TGTGCCAGCAGGGGACATCTACTGAAGGGCTACACCTTC
CASRGHLLKGYTF
>NA|TRBJ2-5|TRBV6-2/TRBV6-3|TRBD2
TGTGCCAGCAGTAGATCGGGAGGGATAGGTCAAGAGACCCAGTACTTC
CASSRSGGIGQETQYF
>once|TRBJ1-1|TRBV7-9|TRBD1
TGTGCCAGCAGCTTAATCGGGACAGGGGTGAACACTGAAGCTTTCTTT
CASSLIGTGVNTEAFF
>NA|TRBJ2-5|TRBV13|TRBD1
TGTGCCAGCAGCTCCTCCTCGACAGGGAAGCAAGAGACCCAGTACTTC
CASSSSSTGKQETQYF
>NA|TRBJ1-5|TRBV27|NA
TGTGCCAGCAGGGCCTGGGGGGCCGGCAATCAGCCCCAGCATTTT
CASRAWGAGNQPQHF
>NA|TRBJ2-7|TRBV7-9|NA
TGTGCCAGCAGCTTGGGGACCAAGGGCTACGAGCAGTACTTC
CASSLGTKGYEQYF
>NA|TRBJ1-2|TRBV6-5|NA
TGTGCCAGCAGTTACGTCTCGGGGTATGGCTACACCTTC
CASSYVSGYGYTF
>medium-sized|TRBJ2-7|TRBV9|TRBD2
TGTGCCAGCAGCGTAGCTGGGACTAGCGGGAGCTACGAGCAGTACTTC
CASSVAGTSGSYEQYF
>NA|TRBJ2-1|TRBV12-3/TRBV12-4|NA
TGTGCCAGCAGTTTTCGAGCCAATGAGCAGTTCTTC
CASSFRANEQFF
>NA|TRBJ2-3|TRBV11-2|NA
TGTGCCAGCAGCTCCCATACTCTAGCCACAGATACGCAGTATTTT
CASSSHTLATDTQYF
>NA|TRBJ1-1|TRBV18|NA
TGTGCCAGCTCACCACCGGGTAGAGCCCGGGACACTGAAGCTTTCTTT
CASSPPGRARDTEAFF
>NA|TRBJ1-1|TRBV24-1|NA
TGTGCCACCAGTGATCCCAAGGGCGGGAACACTGAAGCTTTCTTT
CATSDPKGGNTEAFF
>NA|TRBJ2-2|TRBV18|TRBD2
TGTGCCAGCTCACCACGTACTAGCGGGAGGGCAAACACCGGGGAGCTGTTTTTT
CASSPRTSGRANTGELFF
>NA|TRBJ1-1|TRBV15|TRBD1
TGTGCCACCAGCAGGGACAGGGGGAGTCCTGAAGCTTTCTTT
CATSRDRGSPEAFF
>NA|TRBJ2-7|TRBV10-2|NA
TGCGCCAGCAGTCGGGACGGCTACGAGCAGTACTTC
CASSRDGYEQYF
>NA|TRBJ2-1|TRBV5-1|NA
TGCGCCAGCAGCTCATTACAGGGTTTCAATGAGCAGTTCTTC
CASSSLQGFNEQFF
>NA|TRBJ1-4|TRBV6-5|TRBD1
TGTGCCAGCAGCCCGACAGGGGATAATGAAAAACTGTTTTTT
CASSPTGDNEKLFF
>NA|TRBJ1-5|TRBV2|NA
TGTGCCAGCAGTGAGACCTATAGCAATCAGCCCCAGCATTTT
CASSETYSNQPQHF
>once|TRBJ1-2|TRBV3-1/TRBV3-2|TRBD1
TGTGCCAGCAGCCAACAAGAAGACCATTCCGGGACAGGGAAGGGCTATGGCTACACCTTC
CASSQQEDHSGTGKGYGYTF
>NA|TRBJ2-1|TRBV5-1|TRBD2
TGCGCCAGCAGCTTGGGACTAGCGGTATCCTACAATGAGCAGTTCTTC
CASSLGLAVSYNEQFF
>once|TRBJ2-1|TRBV11-2|NA
TGTGCCAGCAGCTTAAATTTTGCGGCGAGCTCCTACAATGAGCAGTTCTTC
CASSLNFAASSYNEQFF